The 30 T cell receptor beta chains below come from one sample, sequenced in a study of blood T cell repertoires in COVID-19. Some clones are missing from TCRdb's copy, which holds only in-frame ones; the method was immunoSEQ multiplex PCR. The data contain over 100,000 clones, 70% to 90% of them singletons. Source material: peripheral blood. These receptors were taken from a human donor in a cohort sampled during active COVID-19.

The chain couples TRBV10-3 to TRBJ2-2; D is unresolved. V was clipped by 5 bases and J by 6 bases, with 10 bases between them. The CDR3 loop spans 13 amino acids. Germline loops: CDR1 ENHRY, CDR2 SYGVKD. CDR3 sequence: CAISLSDSGELFF. Here the CDR3 DNA reads TGTGCCATCAGTCTTAGTGATTCCGGGGAGCTGTTTTTT.

This clone was recorded only once. The chain uses TRBV24-1 and TRBJ2-3; 7 bases agree with TRBD2. The V gene's germline CDR1 is KGHDR and CDR2 SFDVKD. With 1 base clipped from V and 2 bases from J, the junction kept 5 bases outside the gene matches. This CDR3 region has 16 residues. The chain's CDR3 is CATSDFEAGTTDTQYF. The CDR3 DNA sequence: TGTGCCACCAGTGATTTCGAAGCGGGGACCACAGATACGCAGTATTTT.

The chain has TRBV19 and TRBJ2-7; 7 bases are a match to TRBD2. V shed 6 bases and J 4 bases; nucleotides not matched to a gene: 6. CDR1 LNHDA and CDR2 SQIVND come from the germline V gene (reference sequence). This CDR3 spans 13 amino acids. In DNA form, the CDR3 reads TGTGCCAGTAGGGGGGGGTTTGGGTACGAGCAGTACTTC. Its translation: CASRGGFGYEQYF.

The J gene is TRBJ2-7, the V gene TRBV7-3; D is perhaps TRBD1 (5 bases). The CDR3 runs to 13 residues. In germline, CDR1 is SGHTA, CDR2 FQGTGA. V was trimmed by 1 base and J by 4 bases, leaving 8 bases between them. CDR3 sequence reads: CASSLIQGYEQYF. The CDR3 nucleotides read TGTGCCAGCAGCTTAATCCAGGGTTACGAGCAGTACTTC.

The rearrangement links TRBV18 to TRBJ2-5; TRBD2 agrees at 14 bases. The length of the CDR3 is 19 residues. Germline V CDR1 and CDR2: KGHSH, LQKENI. V trimming: 4 bases; J trimming: 2 bases; junction bases outside the gene matches: 12. The CDR3 is CASSRLPGLAGGLQETQYF. The CDR3 DNA is TGTGCCAGCTCACGCCTTCCTGGACTAGCGGGGGGATTGCAAGAGACCCAGTACTTC.

The rearrangement links TRBV28 to TRBJ2-7; the match to TRBD2 covers 7 bases. Germline trimming cut 5 bases from V and 0 bases from J; bases unmatched to any gene: 7. The CDR3 runs to 15 residues. CDR1 is MDHEN and CDR2 is SYDVKM in the germline V gene. The CDR3 DNA follows: TGTGCCAGCAGTACCCAGGCGGGAGCCTCCTACGAGCAGTACTTC. It codes for CASSTQAGASYEQYF.

This clone has only a few counts. V gene TRBV18 combines with J gene TRBJ2-3; 7 bases map to TRBD2. With V trimmed by 6 bases and J by 2 bases, 5 bases remained unmatched. The CDR3 runs 14 residues. CDR1 and CDR2 (germline): KGHSH, LQKENI. This CDR3 is CASSGGTTTDTQYF. The CDR3 DNA reads TGTGCCAGCTCCGGCGGGACTACCACAGATACGCAGTATTTT.

CDR3 amino acids: CASSIVRQNNEQFF. CDR3 DNA sequence: TGTGCCAGTAGTATAGTTCGCCAGAACAATGAGCAGTTCTTC. The J gene is TRBJ2-1, the V gene TRBV19; D ambiguous. Germline CDR1 reads LNHDA; CDR2 reads SQIVND (reference sequence). V was pared by 1 base and J by 5 bases, with 9 bases between. This CDR3 spans 14 amino acids.

The rearrangement uses TRBV5-4 and TRBJ2-3; 11 bases line up with TRBD1. Unmatched junction bases numbered 6, after V lost 3 bases and J lost 6 bases. The CDR3 spans 15 residues. CDR1 and CDR2 (germline): SGHNT, YYREEE (reference sequence). CDR3: CASSSRTGGIDTQYF. As DNA, the CDR3 is TGTGCCAGCAGCTCCAGGACAGGGGGCATTGATACGCAGTATTTT.

The chain combines TRBV6-2 or TRBV6-3 with TRBJ2-7; TRBD2 is a possible D gene (6 bases). The germline V and J ends were trimmed by 6 bases and 9 bases, with 18 bases remaining between them. Germline CDR1 MNHEY, CDR2 SVGEGT. The CDR3 runs to 13 residues. The CDR3 DNA reads as TGTGCCAGCAGCTCCGGGGGTGGCCTAGCGCAGTACTTC. Translating it yields CASSSGGGLAQYF.

The chain employs TRBV6-5 and TRBJ2-3, with 7 bases that match TRBD1. V dropped 4 bases and J dropped 1; count of bases not matched to a gene: 5. The germline gives CDR1 MNHEY, CDR2 SVGAGI. The CDR3 totals 15 residues. The CDR3 spells CASSSQGDGTDTQYF. DNA of the CDR3: TGTGCCAGCAGTTCCCAGGGGGATGGCACAGATACGCAGTATTTT.

The V call is TRBV27, the J call TRBJ2-3; TRBD2 matches 10 bases. CDR1 is MNHEY and CDR2 is SMNVEV in the germline V gene (reference sequence). The junction had 13 bases not matched to a gene; V was cut back by 5 bases and J by 5 bases. The length of the CDR3 is 17 residues. The DNA of the CDR3 is TGTGCCAGCAGTCTTTCGAGCGGGAGGGTTTTTAGAGATACGCAGTATTTT. Amino acids: CASSLSSGRVFRDTQYF.

The V and J genes are TRBV29-1 and TRBJ2-3, with 11 positions matching TRBD2. V lost 5 bases, J lost 0 bases, and 7 bases stayed unmatched. From germline, CDR1 is SQVTM and CDR2 ANQGSEA. The CDR3 extends over 16 amino acids. CDR3 amino acids: CSVSKRLAGSTDTQYF. The DNA of the CDR3 is TGCAGCGTTTCGAAACGACTAGCGGGGAGCACAGATACGCAGTATTTT.

CDR3 nucleotide sequence: TGCGCCAGCAGCTTGACTAGCGGGGGACTGTCGGATACGCAGTATTTT. Translated, it gives CASSLTSGGLSDTQYF. The J gene is TRBJ2-3, the V gene TRBV5-1; TRBD2 matches at 11 bases. The CDR3 sequence is 16 residues long. V dropped 1 base and J dropped 6; count of bases not matched to a gene: 7. Per germline, CDR1 SGHRS and CDR2 YFSETQ.

The DNA of the CDR3 is TGTGCCAGCAGCCCCAGCCCGCGGGGGAGCTCCTACGAGCAGTACTTC. It encodes CASSPSPRGSSYEQYF. This rearrangement joins TRBV9 to TRBJ2-7, with TRBD2 matching over 7 bases. This CDR3 is 16 amino acids long. V lost 4 bases to trimming and J lost 0 bases; unmatched junction nucleotides: 10. CDR1 is SGDLS, CDR2 YYNGEE, per germline.

The gene calls are TRBV11-3 and TRBJ2-5; 13 bases map to TRBD2. CDR3 size: 18 residues. Trimming took 5 bases from V and 0 from J; bases not matched to a gene: 9. CDR1 and CDR2 from the germline V gene are SGHNT and YENEEA. CDR3: CASSTGLAGDPNQETQYF. In nucleotides, the CDR3 is TGTGCCAGCAGCACTGGACTAGCGGGGGACCCCAACCAAGAGACCCAGTACTTC.

This chain connects TRBV28 to TRBJ1-1, with D unresolved. Trimming shortened V by 10 bases and J by 2 bases, and 11 bases separated the two germline ends. The CDR3 spans 12 residues. CDR1 and CDR2 from the germline V gene are MDHEN and SYDVKM. The DNA of the CDR3 is TGTGCCACCCGCGCCGTTAACACTGAAGCTTTCTTT. This gives the protein CATRAVNTEAFF.

This clone was seen a single time. The rearrangement links TRBV4-1 to TRBJ2-1; 11 nucleotides align to TRBD2. The germline gives CDR1 MGHRA, CDR2 YSYEKL. With 8 bases clipped from V and 9 bases from J, the junction kept 15 bases outside the gene matches. The CDR3 is 16 amino acids. CDR3 amino acids: CASGYLLAGVSTEQFF. CDR3 bases: TGCGCCAGCGGATACCTACTAGCGGGAGTTTCTACTGAGCAGTTCTTC.

This chain uses TRBV7-3 with TRBJ2-5, with 8 positions matching TRBD1. Losses at the gene ends were 3 bases for V and 4 bases for J; bases not matched to a gene: 1. The CDR3 contains 13 residues. CDR1 and CDR2 (germline): SGHTA, FQGTGA. The CDR3 region has the DNA TGTGCCAGCAGCTTGGACAGGGTAGAGACCCAGTACTTC. Translated: CASSLDRVETQYF. Full variable domain (rest looked up from reference TRBV7-3 and TRBJ2-5): GAGVSQTPSNKVTEKGKYVELRCDPISGHTALYWYRQSLGQGPEFLIYFQGTGAADDSGLPNDRFFAVRPEGSVSTLKIQRTERGDSAVYLCASSLDRVETQYFGPGTRLLVL.

The chain joins TRBV5-4 to TRBJ1-2; no definite D call. Trimming took 3 bases from V and 0 from J, leaving 9 bases between them. Per the germline V gene, CDR1 is SGHNT and CDR2 is YYREEE (reference sequence). The length of the CDR3 is 14 residues. CDR3 loop: CASSSPRPNYGYTF. CDR3 DNA sequence: TGTGCCAGCAGCTCCCCGCGTCCTAACTATGGCTACACCTTC.

V and J are TRBV27 and TRBJ1-5, with D tentatively TRBD1 (6 bases). Per germline, CDR1 MNHEY and CDR2 SMNVEV (reference sequence). The CDR3 length is 14 residues. Trimming left V 10 bases short and J 0 bases short, with 13 bases between. Here the CDR3 reads CATRQGGSNQPQHF. The CDR3 DNA is TGTGCCACCAGGCAAGGGGGTAGCAATCAGCCCCAGCATTTT.

The genes are TRBV7-3 and TRBJ1-2; 7 bases map to TRBD1. This CDR3 comprises 13 residues. Trimming took 2 bases from V and 8 from J; bases not matched to a gene: 5. Germline lookup yields CDR1 SGHTA and CDR2 FQGTGA. The chain's CDR3 is CASSLDRDGGYTF. The CDR3 nucleotides are TGTGCCAGCAGCTTAGACAGGGACGGCGGCTACACCTTC.

The chain carries TRBV7-3 and TRBJ2-3, with TRBD2 matching 7 bases. CDR3 length: 15 residues. Germline V lookup: CDR1 SGHTA, CDR2 FQGTGA. Trimming cost V 3 bases and J 1 base; bases outside gene matches: 4. The CDR3 spells CASSFQRGRTDTQYF. The CDR3 nucleotides read TGTGCCAGCAGCTTCCAGCGGGGCCGCACAGATACGCAGTATTTT.

The CDR3 here is CASTEGLTSQPQHF. The CDR3 nucleotides read TGTGCCAGCACCGAGGGTTTGACTAGCCAGCCCCAGCATTTT. The chain employs TRBV2 and TRBJ1-5; D remains unclear. The V gene lost 7 bases and the J gene lost 7 bases, with 17 bases spanning the gap. CDR1 is SNHLY, CDR2 FYNNEI, per germline. CDR3 length: 14 amino acids.

The rearrangement links TRBV19 to TRBJ2-2, with 8 positions matching TRBD1. This CDR3 region has 14 residues. Germline-derived CDR1 and CDR2 are LNHDA and SQIVND (reference sequence). After removal of 5 bases from V and 7 bases from J, the junction contained 6 bases not matched to a gene. The chain's CDR3 is CASSGRTGYGELFF. CDR3 nucleotide sequence: TGTGCCAGTAGTGGAAGGACAGGGTACGGGGAGCTGTTTTTT. The whole variable domain, filled in from reference TRBV19 and TRBJ2-2, reads DGGITQSPKYLFRKEGQNVTLSCEQNLNHDAMYWYRQDPGQGLRLIYYSQIVNDFQKGDIAEGYSVSREKKESFPLTVTSAQKNPTAFYLCASSGRTGYGELFFGEGSRLTVL.

The chain carries TRBV25-1 and TRBJ1-3; D is possibly TRBD1 (6 bases). The CDR3 loop spans 16 amino acids. Trimming removed 6 bases from V and 1 base from J, with 16 bases in between. The germline CDR1 and CDR2 sequences are MGHDK and SYGVNS. The DNA of the CDR3 is TGTGCCAGCAGCCCCAGGGGAGAAGGTTCTGGAAACACCATATATTTT. This codes for CASSPRGEGSGNTIYF. Drawing the rest from reference TRBV25-1 and TRBJ1-3, the complete variable domain is EADIYQTPRYLVIGTGKKITLECSQTMGHDKMYWYQQDPGMELHLIHYSYGVNSTEKGDLSSESTVSRIRTEHFPLTLESARPSHTSQYLCASSPRGEGSGNTIYFGEGSWLTVV.

The V gene is TRBV3-1 (or the pseudogene TRBV3-2), the J gene TRBJ2-3, with a tentative D call TRBD1 (6 bases). There are 18 residues in the CDR3. V lost 1 base to trimming and J lost 0 bases, with 17 bases between them. Germline CDR1 and CDR2: LGHDT and YNNKEL (reference sequence). CDR3 loop: CASSQVGQPVTSTDTQYF. Here the CDR3 DNA reads TGTGCCAGCAGCCAAGTTGGACAGCCGGTTACTAGCACAGATACGCAGTATTTT.

CDR3 coding DNA: TGTGCCAGCTCACCACGCGGGACCTCCTACAATGAGCAGTTCTTC. Encoded protein: CASSPRGTSYNEQFF. The rearrangement uses TRBV18 and TRBJ2-1, with D perhaps TRBD2 (6 bases). V lost 1 base, J lost 0 bases, and 7 bases lay in between. Per the germline V gene, CDR1 is KGHSH and CDR2 is LQKENI. The CDR3 is made up of 15 amino acids.

As concerns this clone: The same CDR3 can be traced to other DNA sequences in this sample. J is TRBJ2-7 and V is TRBV6-1; 8 positions agree with TRBD1. V shed 0 bases and J 4 bases; nucleotides not matched to a gene: 5. The CDR3 is 15 amino acids. The germline V gene encodes CDR1 MNHNS and CDR2 SASEGT. The CDR3 sequence: CASSEANGQGYEQYF. CDR3 coding DNA: TGTGCCAGCAGTGAAGCGAACGGACAGGGATACGAGCAGTACTTC.

For the CDR3, the DNA is TGTGCCAGCAGTGATCAGGGGTTCTCTGGGTTCTTC. This sequence encodes CASSDQGFSGFF. The chain is built from TRBV2 and TRBJ2-1, with D possibly TRBD1 on 6 matching bases. The V and J ends lost 3 bases and 15 bases respectively, with 15 bases between them. Germline assignment: CDR1 SNHLY and CDR2 FYNNEI. This CDR3 comprises 12 residues.